Following are 9 T cell receptor beta chains from one sample sequenced in a study of blood T cell repertoires in COVID-19. Produced via immunoSEQ multiplex PCR; TCRdb's table is partial and in-frame only. The sample holds 140,000 to 150,000 clones; roughly nine tenths are singletons and the top ten take 10% to 15%. What was sequenced was peripheral blood. Source of these receptors: a man aged 18 to 29 with COVID-19, enrolled during active disease.

The V and J genes are TRBV25-1 and TRBJ1-4; 8 bases line up with TRBD1. The trim removed 1 base at V and 4 bases at J, leaving 8 bases unmatched. Germline CDR1 MGHDK, CDR2 SYGVNS. The CDR3 sequence is 17 residues long. The CDR3 nucleotides are TGTGCCAGCAGTGAATGGGGACAGGTTGGCGGTAATGAAAAACTGTTTTTT. Its protein is CASSEWGQVGGNEKLFF.

The rearrangement links TRBV5-4 to TRBJ1-1, with unresolved D. The CDR3 runs to 13 residues. Trimming pared 2 bases from V and 1 base from J, leaving 6 bases between. Per the germline V gene, CDR1 is SGHNT and CDR2 is YYREEE (reference sequence). In nucleotides, the CDR3 is TGTGCCAGCAGCTTATACAGGAACACTGAAGCTTTCTTT. Translation: CASSLYRNTEAFF.

The chain couples TRBV10-2 to TRBJ2-3, with 7 nucleotides matching TRBD2. Trimming took 3 bases from V and 7 from J; bases not matched to a gene: 13. This CDR3 contains 16 residues. The germline gives CDR1 WSHSY, CDR2 SAAADI. The DNA for the CDR3 is TGCGCCAGCAGTGACCTCTTAGCGGGCGTATCTTATACGCAGTATTTT. It encodes CASSDLLAGVSYTQYF.

The chain has TRBV5-1 and TRBJ2-1; TRBD2 matches at 9 bases. Germline values: CDR1 SGHRS, CDR2 YFSETQ. The length of the CDR3 is 16 residues. The V and J ends lost 3 bases and 4 bases, in that order; junction bases with no gene match: 8. The CDR3 DNA follows: TGCGCCAGCAGCTCGGCTAGGACTAGCGCATACAATGAGCAGTTCTTC. Amino acids: CASSSARTSAYNEQFF.

The chain carries TRBV5-1 and TRBJ1-5; possible D gene TRBD1, 5 bases. V was clipped by 3 bases and J by 5 bases, with 9 bases between them. Germline CDR1 and CDR2: SGHRS and YFSETQ. This CDR3 spans 13 amino acids. The CDR3 DNA sequence: TGCGCCAGCAGCTGGGGCGCCGATCAGCCCCAGCATTTT. This codes for CASSWGADQPQHF.

The V gene is TRBV4-3, the J gene TRBJ1-2; D perhaps matches TRBD1 (6 bases). The CDR3 covers 13 residues. CDR1 is LGHNA, CDR2 YSLEER, per germline. The V end was cut by 2 bases, the J end by 8 bases, with 12 bases between. The CDR3 loop is CASSQQGLYGYTF. In DNA form, the CDR3 reads TGCGCCAGCAGCCAACAGGGGCTGTACGGCTACACCTTC.

The V call is TRBV24-1, the J call TRBJ1-5; TRBD1 is a possible D gene (5 bases). Between the trimmed V and J ends, which lost 9 bases and 3 bases, there was a span of 14 bases. Germline V gene lookup returns CDR1 KGHDR and CDR2 SFDVKD. The CDR3 has 14 amino acids. Here the CDR3 reads CATRGDSDNQPQHF. The CDR3 bases are TGTGCCACCCGAGGTGACAGTGACAATCAGCCCCAGCATTTT.

V and J are TRBV25-1 and TRBJ2-1; 7 nucleotides match TRBD2. CDR1 and CDR2 from the germline V gene are MGHDK and SYGVNS. The V and J ends lost 0 bases and 10 bases, in that order; junction bases with no gene match: 9. This CDR3 is 15 amino acids long. CDR3 residues: CASSEYRTRREEQFF. CDR3 in DNA: TGTGCCAGCAGTGAATATAGGACTAGGCGGGAGGAGCAGTTCTTC.

CDR3: CASSDIGGVGEEETQYF. The CDR3 bases are TGTGCCAGCAGCGACATAGGGGGCGTGGGGGAAGAAGAGACCCAGTACTTC. The rearrangement joins TRBV13 to TRBJ2-5; 7 positions match TRBD1. CDR1 PRHDT and CDR2 FYEKMQ come from the germline V gene (reference sequence). The CDR3 is made up of 17 amino acids. V lost 5 bases and J lost 3; bases outside the gene matches: 15.